These 26 T cell receptor beta chains came from one sample sequenced in a study of cytomegalovirus exposure and HLA in healthy donors. The PCR was carried out with 60 Vbeta primers and 13 Jbeta primers. Here immunoSEQ multiplex PCR was the method, and the copy in TCRdb shows in-frame clones only, minus some. The data show more than 90,000 clones, 70% to 85% seen once. Sequencing was carried out using PBMCs. The receptors come from a woman between 45 and 65 years old in good health and CMV-seropositive.

In this sample, this clone turned up a few times. The rearrangement links TRBV4-3 to TRBJ1-1, with a possible D match to TRBD1 (6 bases). Germline CDR1 reads LGHNA; CDR2 reads YSLEER. CDR3 length equals 14 residues. With 1 base removed from V and 11 bases from J, the gap between germline ends came to 17 bases. The CDR3 DNA is TGCGCCAGCAGCCAAGTGGATAGTACGAGGGGGGCTTTCTTT. Amino acid sequence: CASSQVDSTRGAFF.

A few counts support this clone. The chain joins TRBV28 to TRBJ2-3; D may be TRBD2 (5 bases). V was trimmed by 5 bases and J by 3 bases, leaving 18 bases between them. Germline assignment: CDR1 MDHEN and CDR2 SYDVKM. The length of the CDR3 is 16 residues. CDR3 sequence (DNA): TGTGCCAGCAGTACTCTAGCCCTAGAAGGTACAGATACGCAGTATTTT. Its protein is CASSTLALEGTDTQYF. Drawing the rest from reference TRBV28 and TRBJ2-3, the complete variable domain is DVKVTQSSRYLVKRTGEKVFLECVQDMDHENMFWYRQDPGLGLRLIYFSYDVKMKEKGDIPEGYSVSREKKERFSLILESASTNQTSMYLCASSTLALEGTDTQYFGPGTRLTVL.

This clone occurred a few times. The chain employs TRBV28 and TRBJ2-1; 8 positions agree with TRBD1. Trimming removed 8 bases from V and 4 bases from J; junction bases left unmatched: 4. The CDR3 covers 13 residues. Germline lookup yields CDR1 MDHEN and CDR2 SYDVKM. CDR3 sequence: CASSGQGYNEQFF. The CDR3 coding sequence is TGTGCCAGCTCCGGACAGGGATACAATGAGCAGTTCTTC.

V usage is TRBV4-1 and J usage is TRBJ1-2; 8 bases fit TRBD1. V lost 2 bases, J lost 2 bases, and 4 bases stayed unmatched. CDR3 length: 15 residues. Germline assignment: CDR1 MGHRA and CDR2 YSYEKL. The CDR3 coding sequence is TGCGCCAGCAGCCAAACGACAGGGGCCAACTATGGCTACACCTTC. As protein: CASSQTTGANYGYTF.

This rearrangement joins TRBV30 to TRBJ2-7, with a possible D match to TRBD2 (5 bases). CDR1 GTSNPN and CDR2 SVGIG come from the germline V gene (reference sequence). Trimming removed 2 bases from V and 2 bases from J, with 13 bases in between. The CDR3 loop spans 14 amino acids. The CDR3, as DNA: TGTGCCTGGAGTTCACTAGGTGTCGCCTACGAGCAGTACTTC. Protein: CAWSSLGVAYEQYF. The full variable domain, its missing parts supplied by reference TRBV30 and TRBJ2-7, is SQTIHQWPATLVQPVGSPLSLECTVEGTSNPNLYWYRQAAGRGLQLLFYSVGIGQISSEVPQNLSASRPQDRQFILSSKKLLLSDSGFYLCAWSSLGVAYEQYFGPGTRLTVT.

The V gene is TRBV7-6, the J gene TRBJ1-4; 7 positions match TRBD1. Germline V gene sequence: CDR1 SGHVS, CDR2 FNYEAQ. J lost 4 bases, V lost 3 bases, and 2 bases had no gene match. The CDR3 length is 14 residues. The CDR3 sequence is CASSFGQDNEKLFF. DNA for the CDR3: TGTGCCAGCAGCTTTGGACAGGATAATGAAAAACTGTTTTTT.

This sequence joins TRBV5-1 and TRBJ1-1, with 8 bases identical to TRBD1. The trim removed 0 bases at V and 6 bases at J, leaving 7 bases unmatched. The germline CDR1 and CDR2 sequences are SGHRS and YFSETQ. This CDR3 has 15 residues. CDR3 nucleotides: TGCGCCAGCAGCTTGGTTCAGGGGGCTGTCGCTGAAGCTTTCTTT. Translated: CASSLVQGAVAEAFF.

The chain joins TRBV27 to TRBJ1-2; D gene unclear. V gave up 6 bases and J gave up 5 bases, with 13 bases separating them. The CDR3 totals 13 residues. Germline-derived CDR1 and CDR2 are MNHEY and SMNVEV (reference sequence). As DNA, the CDR3 is TGTGCCAGCAGCGCCGGGAGCTATTATGGCTACACCTTC. Translated, it gives CASSAGSYYGYTF.

This clone was seen a few times. The CDR3 DNA reads as TGTGCCAGCAGCTCTAAAGACAGGGGGAGTTACAATGAAAAACTGTTTTTT. This codes for CASSSKDRGSYNEKLFF. J is TRBJ1-4 and V is TRBV11-2; TRBD1 agrees at 9 bases. V was pared by 4 bases and J by 5 bases, with 11 bases of the junction left unmatched. The CDR3 has 17 residues. CDR1 is SGHAT, CDR2 FQNNGV, per germline.

This chain connects TRBV25-1 to TRBJ1-2; 9 bases match TRBD1. The CDR3 has 16 residues. Germline-derived CDR1 and CDR2 are MGHDK and SYGVNS. J lost 2 bases, V lost 4 bases, and 8 bases had no gene match. CDR3 residues: CASSAPQGTGNYGYTF. The CDR3 DNA reads as TGTGCCAGCAGTGCCCCCCAAGGGACAGGGAACTATGGCTACACCTTC.

DNA for the CDR3: TGTGCCAGCAGCCCTCAGAGCACAGATACGCAGTATTTT. Translation: CASSPQSTDTQYF. The chain recombines TRBV4-2 with TRBJ2-3; D remains ambiguous. Germline V CDR1 and CDR2: LGHNA, YNFKEQ. The CDR3 sequence is 13 residues long. Trimming removed 4 bases from V and 0 bases from J, with 5 bases in between.

This clone appeared a single time. This chain connects TRBV28 to TRBJ2-1, with 11 bases aligning to TRBD2. After removal of 5 bases from V and 1 base from J, the junction contained 7 bases not matched to a gene. The CDR3 consists of 17 residues. The germline V gene encodes CDR1 MDHEN and CDR2 SYDVKM. CDR3 in amino acids: CASSPIAGGGSYNEQFF. The CDR3 DNA sequence: TGTGCCAGCAGTCCTATAGCGGGAGGGGGTTCCTACAATGAGCAGTTCTTC.

The chain uses TRBV6-5 and TRBJ2-1; 13 nucleotides match TRBD2. CDR1 MNHEY and CDR2 SVGAGI come from the germline V gene. Trimming removed 6 bases from V and 10 bases from J; junction bases left unmatched: 6. This CDR3 comprises 14 residues. In DNA form, the CDR3 reads TGTGCCAGCAGCACTAGCGGGAGGGTTCGCGAGCAGTTCTTC. The encoded protein is CASSTSGRVREQFF.

The CDR3 protein is CASSSSGTSYNEQFF. CDR3 DNA sequence: TGTGCCAGCAGCTCCTCCGGGACTAGCTACAATGAGCAGTTCTTC. The gene calls are TRBV7-9 and TRBJ2-1; the match to TRBD2 covers 8 bases. CDR1 is SEHNR and CDR2 is FQNEAQ in the germline V gene (reference sequence). V was pared by 4 bases and J by 3 bases, with 5 bases of the junction left unmatched. The CDR3 runs 15 residues.

V usage is TRBV5-5 and J usage is TRBJ1-5; 7 positions match TRBD1. The V and J ends lost 2 bases and 4 bases, in that order; junction bases with no gene match: 12. Germline V gene data show CDR1 as SGHKS and CDR2 as YYEKEE (reference sequence). The CDR3 spans 17 residues. CDR3 bases: TGTGCCAGCAGCTTAATTCCTGGGACAGTAGGAAATCAGCCCCAGCATTTT. Encoded protein: CASSLIPGTVGNQPQHF.

The rearrangement links TRBV7-2 to TRBJ2-7; D is possibly TRBD1 (6 bases). CDR1 is SGHTA and CDR2 is FQGNSA in the germline V gene. This CDR3 spans 15 amino acids. Trimming removed 2 bases from V and 0 bases from J, with 11 bases in between. This chain's CDR3 is CASSLTRTASYEQYF. DNA of the CDR3: TGTGCCAGCAGCTTAACGAGGACAGCCTCCTACGAGCAGTACTTC.

V gene TRBV29-1 combines with J gene TRBJ1-2; 8 nucleotides agree with TRBD1. Germline CDR1 and CDR2: SQVTM and ANQGSEA. The trim removed 6 bases at V and 6 bases at J, leaving 3 bases unmatched. This CDR3 is built from 11 residues. CDR3 in amino acids: CSVGQADGYTF. The CDR3 bases are TGCAGCGTGGGACAGGCGGATGGCTACACCTTC.

V usage is TRBV7-2 and J usage is TRBJ1-6; TRBD1 matches 7 bases. This CDR3 is built from 12 residues. After removal of 5 bases from V and 12 bases from J, the junction contained 4 bases not matched to a gene. CDR1 and CDR2 (germline): SGHTA, FQGNSA. The CDR3 coding sequence is TGTGCCAGCAGCCAGGGGACAGAACCCCTCCACTTT. Amino acids: CASSQGTEPLHF.

The DNA for the CDR3 is TGTGCCTGGATGGGACAGGGGAACACTGAAGCTTTCTTT. As protein: CAWMGQGNTEAFF. The J gene is TRBJ1-1, the V gene TRBV30, with 9 nucleotides matching TRBD1. The CDR3 loop spans 13 amino acids. Germline CDR1 and CDR2: GTSNPN and SVGIG (reference sequence). V lost 4 bases to trimming and J lost 1 base; unmatched junction nucleotides: 1.

The chain has TRBV13 and TRBJ2-1, with 10 bases lining up with TRBD1. J was trimmed by 9 bases and V by 5 bases; bases with no gene match: 10. Germline-derived CDR1 and CDR2 are PRHDT and FYEKMQ (reference sequence). This CDR3 spans 15 amino acids. The CDR3 region has the DNA TGTGCCAGCAGCCCTCCGACAGGGGGCATGGGTGAGCAGTTCTTC. Its translation: CASSPPTGGMGEQFF.

V usage is TRBV2 and J usage is TRBJ2-7, with 7 bases matching TRBD1. This CDR3 is 15 amino acids long. CDR1 is SNHLY, CDR2 FYNNEI, per germline. V was pared by 3 bases and J by 2 bases, with 7 bases of the junction left unmatched. The CDR3 region has the DNA TGTGCCAGCAGTGATTACCCGGGACAGACCTACGAGCAGTACTTC. Its protein product is CASSDYPGQTYEQYF.

This clone has only a few counts. The chain combines TRBV20-1 with TRBJ1-1, with no clear D. The V gene's germline CDR1 is DFQATT and CDR2 SNEGSKA (reference sequence). V lost 5 bases, J lost 2 bases, and 6 bases lay in between. This CDR3 contains 11 residues. CDR3 amino acids: CSALLNTEAFF. CDR3 sequence (DNA): TGCAGTGCTCTTTTAAACACTGAAGCTTTCTTT.

The chain links TRBV4-2 to TRBJ1-1; possibly TRBD1 for D (6 bases). Germline-derived CDR1 and CDR2 are LGHNA and YNFKEQ. There are 14 residues in the CDR3. V shed 1 base and J shed 10 bases, with 16 bases lying between them. CDR3 residues: CASSQGTANLGAFF. The CDR3 bases are TGTGCCAGCAGCCAAGGGACAGCGAACTTGGGAGCTTTCTTT.

The chain has TRBV29-1 and TRBJ2-6, with unresolved D. Trimming cost V 3 bases and J 2 bases, with 11 bases left between them. This CDR3 is built from 15 residues. Germline loops: CDR1 SQVTM, CDR2 ANQGSEA. The CDR3 DNA sequence: TGCAGCGTTGACAGTGGTCTGGCTGGGGCCAACGTCCTGACTTTC. Translated: CSVDSGLAGANVLTF.

This clone appeared a few times. The V gene is TRBV10-3, the J gene TRBJ2-5; 12 bases align to TRBD2. This CDR3 contains 14 residues. The germline V gene encodes CDR1 ENHRY and CDR2 SYGVKD. V was pared by 9 bases and J by 0 bases, with 2 bases of the junction left unmatched. This chain's CDR3 is CAIRTSGNQETQYF. In DNA, the CDR3 is TGTGCCATTAGGACTAGCGGGAACCAAGAGACCCAGTACTTC.

This chain uses TRBV7-8 with TRBJ1-2; possible D gene TRBD1, 6 bases. Between the trimmed V and J ends, which lost 2 bases and 8 bases, there was a span of 18 bases. The length of the CDR3 is 15 residues. CDR1 SGHVS and CDR2 FQNEAQ come from the germline V gene. CDR3 loop: CASSLSGGNVWGYTF. CDR3 DNA: TGTGCCAGCAGCTTATCGGGGGGCAACGTCTGGGGCTACACCTTC.